This T cell receptor (beta chain) was identified during a study of T cells in Graves' hyperthyroidism and ophthalmopathy. V lost 6 bases, J lost 2 bases, and 10 bases stayed unmatched. CDR1 and CDR2 from the germline V gene are SEHNR and FQNEAQ (reference sequence). There are 18 residues in the CDR3. Amplification targeted TCR beta CDR3 regions from RNA transcripts. The study used the HTBI primer set for a first-round RT-PCR of the TCR CDR3. MiXCR, run by TCRdb on the multiplex PCR reads, gives a single entry per CDR3 protein. Here the sample spans about 380,000 distinct CDR3 sequences, about a fifth being singletons.

This clonotype was obtained from a man younger than 35 with Graves' ophthalmopathy. Sequences were obtained from blood. The rearrangement links TRBV7-9 to TRBJ1-6, with 10 nucleotides matching TRBD1. The CDR3 DNA sequence: TGTGCCAGCAGAGGGACCGGGACAGGGGCCACCTATAATTCACCCCTCCACTTT. Translated, it gives CASRGTGTGATYNSPLHF.